The 3 T cell receptor beta chains reported below all come from one sample, sequenced in a study of immune cell composition in non-small cell lung cancer. Profiling relied on immunoSEQ multiplex PCR, and the TCRdb table lists in-frame clones only, not all of them. The sample records almost 3,000 clones, around 72% being singletons. The sequencing input was lung tumor tissue. Receptor source: a human donor with non-small cell lung cancer.

The chain couples TRBV5-6 to TRBJ2-1, with 7 bases that match TRBD1. The CDR3 covers 16 residues. Trimming at V came to 0 bases and at J to 5 bases, leaving 8 bases not matched to a gene. The germline gives CDR1 SGHDT, CDR2 YYEEEE. Here the CDR3 reads CASSLAGTAIDNEQFF. CDR3 nucleotide sequence: TGTGCCAGCAGCTTGGCCGGGACAGCGATAGACAATGAGCAGTTCTTC.

The gene calls are TRBV12-5 and TRBJ1-4; 7 bases are a match to TRBD1. The V gene end was trimmed by 7 bases and the J gene end by 3 bases; junction bases not matched to a gene: 5. The CDR3 covers 14 residues. Looked up from germline, CDR1 is LGHNT and CDR2 is FRNRAP. CDR3 in amino acids: CASAVDRANEKLFF. CDR3 DNA: TGTGCTAGTGCCGTCGACAGGGCTAATGAAAAACTGTTTTTT.

This chain connects TRBV5-1 to TRBJ1-2, with D maybe TRBD1 (5 bases). Germline V gives CDR1 SGHRS, CDR2 YFSETQ. Trimming removed 5 bases from V and 4 bases from J, with 15 bases in between. The CDR3 contains 14 residues. CDR3 protein: CASRDRGGSYGYTF. In DNA, the CDR3 is TGCGCCAGCAGGGACCGGGGGGGATCCTATGGCTACACCTTC.